This is a list of T cell receptor beta chains from one sample in a study of regulatory T cells in long-lasting Graves disease. TCRdb ran MiXCR on the multiplex PCR reads and lists one entry per CDR3 protein. The sample records 400,000 to 500,000 distinct CDR3 sequences, roughly 15% being singletons. The data also belong to a second study, concerning T cells in Graves' hyperthyroidism and ophthalmopathy.

The starting material was peripheral blood mononuclear cells (PBMCs), obtained at new diagnosis, from a patient treated with antithyroid drugs. The source is a woman in her thirties with Graves disease. Each CDR3 is given with its conserved first and last residue. A D gene is named only where the DNA matches it firmly. Size is omitted from some rows. Given values are once, few, many or a class for expanded clones.

size: many
V: TRBV20-1
length: 12
J: TRBJ1-2
D: -
DNA: TGCAGTGCCCGCGGGACGGACTATGGCTACACCTTC
CDR3: CSARGTDYGYTF

size: many
V: TRBV30
length: 15
J: TRBJ2-1
D: TRBD2
DNA: TGTGCCTGGAGCGCACTAGCGGGAGTTGTCAATGAGCAGTTCTTC
CDR3: CAWSALAGVVNEQFF

size: many
V: TRBV13
length: 14
J: TRBJ1-2
D: -
DNA: TGTGCCAGCAGCCTACCGGGGCAAAAAAATGGCTACACCTTC
CDR3: CASSLPGQKNGYTF

size: few
V: TRBV3-1
length: 16
J: TRBJ2-1
D: TRBD2
DNA: TGTGCCAGCAGCCAAGGGGGGGGGGTCTTGAGTTCCGAGCAGTTCTTC
CDR3: CASSQGGGVLSSEQFF

size: -
V: TRBV27
length: 15
J: TRBJ1-1
D: -
DNA: TGTGCCAGCAGGCCATGGGAGTCTACGAACACTGAAGCTTTCTTT
CDR3: CASRPWESTNTEAFF

size: many
V: TRBV2
length: 16
J: TRBJ2-3
D: -
DNA: TGTGCCAGCCGTTCGCCCGGGGTGAGGTACACAGATACGCAGTATTTT
CDR3: CASRSPGVRYTDTQYF

size: few
V: TRBV2
length: 15
J: TRBJ2-7
D: TRBD1
DNA: TGTGCCAGCAGAGGGAGGACAGGGGCCTCCTACGAGCAGTACTTC
CDR3: CASRGRTGASYEQYF

size: few
V: TRBV28
length: 15
J: TRBJ2-5
D: TRBD2
DNA: TGTGCCAGCAGTCTCATAGCGGGAGTTTTGGAGACCCAGTACTTC
CDR3: CASSLIAGVLETQYF

size: many
V: TRBV6-1
length: 15
J: TRBJ1-2
D: -
DNA: TGTGCCAGCAACAAGGACAGCAGCCCGTGGTATGGCTACACCTTC
CDR3: CASNKDSSPWYGYTF

size: many
V: TRBV20-1
length: 15
J: TRBJ2-1
D: TRBD2
DNA: TGCAGTGCTAGAAGGACTAGCGGTTTTTACAATGAGCAGTTCTTC
CDR3: CSARRTSGFYNEQFF

size: many
V: TRBV7-8
length: 17
J: TRBJ1-3
D: -
DNA: TGTGCCAGCAGCTTAGCCCTTCCTAGGGGCTCTGGAAACACCATATATTTT
CDR3: CASSLALPRGSGNTIYF

size: many
V: TRBV12-3/TRBV12-4
length: 14
J: TRBJ1-6
D: -
DNA: TGTGCCAGCAACTCCCTGGGGCCAAATTCACCCCTCCACTTT
CDR3: CASNSLGPNSPLHF

size: many
V: TRBV11-2
length: 14
J: TRBJ2-2
D: -
DNA: TGTGCCAGCAGCTTTGGGCCGATCACCGGGGAGCTGTTTTTT
CDR3: CASSFGPITGELFF

size: many
V: TRBV2
length: 17
J: TRBJ2-1
D: TRBD2
DNA: TGTGCCAGCAGTGCCGGGGGACTAGCGGGGTCCTACAATGAGCAGTTCTTC
CDR3: CASSAGGLAGSYNEQFF

size: few
V: TRBV7-9
length: 15
J: TRBJ2-1
D: TRBD2
DNA: TGTGCCAGCAGCTCTAGCGGGATGGGGGACAATGAGCAGTTCTTC
CDR3: CASSSSGMGDNEQFF

size: -
V: TRBV18
length: 16
J: TRBJ2-7
D: TRBD2
DNA: TGTGCCAGCTCACCCCCCGGGCTAGCGGACACCTACGAGCAGTACTTC
CDR3: CASSPPGLADTYEQYF

size: many
V: TRBV2
length: 11
J: TRBJ2-3
D: -
DNA: TGTGCCAGCAGTGCAGGGAATACGCAGTATTTT
CDR3: CASSAGNTQYF

size: many
V: TRBV2
length: 14
J: TRBJ2-7
D: -
DNA: TGTGCCAGCAGTATATTGCGGGATCCCTACGAGCAGTACTTC
CDR3: CASSILRDPYEQYF

size: few
V: TRBV15
length: 14
J: TRBJ1-5
D: -
DNA: TGTGCCACCAGCAGAGATAGGGGAGATCAGCCCCAGCATTTT
CDR3: CATSRDRGDQPQHF

size: few
V: TRBV18
length: 15
J: TRBJ2-7
D: -
DNA: TGTGCCAGCTCTCCGAGGCTAAGGACCGTGTACGAGCAGTACTTC
CDR3: CASSPRLRTVYEQYF

size: few
V: TRBV7-9
length: 15
J: TRBJ1-2
D: -
DNA: TGTGCCACCGAGAAAAAAGGAACAGCTAACTATGGCTACACCTTC
CDR3: CATEKKGTANYGYTF

size: many
V: TRBV27
length: 16
J: TRBJ1-2
D: TRBD1
DNA: TGTGCCAGCAGACCTTGGGCGGGACAGGAATACTATGGCTACACCTTC
CDR3: CASRPWAGQEYYGYTF

size: few
V: TRBV4-3
length: 14
J: TRBJ1-1
D: TRBD1
DNA: TGCGCCAGCAGCCAAGGGCGACAGGGGGCGCGAACTTTCTTT
CDR3: CASSQGRQGARTFF

size: few
V: TRBV28
length: 12
J: TRBJ1-2
D: -
DNA: TGTGCCAGCAGTTTACTCAGCGGGGGCTACACCTTC
CDR3: CASSLLSGGYTF

size: many
V: TRBV7-2
length: 13
J: TRBJ2-7
D: -
DNA: TGTGCCAGCAGCTTCACAGGTCCCAACGAGCAGTACTTC
CDR3: CASSFTGPNEQYF

size: many
V: TRBV6-1
length: 15
J: TRBJ2-1
D: -
DNA: TGTGCCAGCACCGGCCAGGGTTGGACCTACAATGAGCAGTTCTTC
CDR3: CASTGQGWTYNEQFF

size: many
V: TRBV20-1
length: 11
J: TRBJ1-6
D: -
DNA: TGCAGTGCTAGAAAGGCAGAACCCCTCCACTTT
CDR3: CSARKAEPLHF

size: few
V: TRBV14
length: 13
J: TRBJ2-7
D: -
DNA: TGTGCCAGCAGCCAAGTCCTCTACTACGAGCAGTACTTC
CDR3: CASSQVLYYEQYF

size: -
V: TRBV6-5
length: 13
J: TRBJ1-1
D: -
DNA: TGTGCCAGCAGTTACTCCGGACGGACTGAAGCTTTCTTT
CDR3: CASSYSGRTEAFF

size: many
V: TRBV7-2
length: 14
J: TRBJ1-3
D: -
DNA: TGTGCCAGCAGCTTGAGTCCCTCAGGAAACACCATATATTTT
CDR3: CASSLSPSGNTIYF

size: many
V: TRBV2
length: 14
J: TRBJ2-7
D: TRBD2
DNA: TGTGCCAGCAGATGGGCGGGAGGACCCTACGAGCAGTACTTC
CDR3: CASRWAGGPYEQYF

size: many
V: TRBV3-1
length: 13
J: TRBJ1-3
D: -
DNA: TGTGCCAGCAGCCAGGCCAGCGGAAACACCATATATTTT
CDR3: CASSQASGNTIYF

size: many
V: TRBV18
length: 13
J: TRBJ1-6
D: -
DNA: TGTGCCAGCTCACAAGGAAACAATTCACCCCTCCACTTT
CDR3: CASSQGNNSPLHF

size: many
V: TRBV3-1
length: 13
J: TRBJ1-2
D: -
DNA: TGTGCCAGCAGCCAAGAGGCGGGGGGCGGCTACACCTTC
CDR3: CASSQEAGGGYTF

size: -
V: TRBV19
length: 13
J: TRBJ2-7
D: -
DNA: TGTGCCAGTAGCCCATGGGGAGAGGACGAGCAGTACTTC
CDR3: CASSPWGEDEQYF

size: -
V: TRBV16
length: 16
J: TRBJ2-7
D: -
DNA: TGTGCCAGCAGCCAATCCGAGACTAGTGGCCGAAACGAGCAGTACTTC
CDR3: CASSQSETSGRNEQYF

size: -
V: TRBV6-1
length: 15
J: TRBJ2-2
D: -
DNA: TGTGCCAGCACCCTTAGCGCCGAGGGGACCGGGGAGCTGTTTTTT
CDR3: CASTLSAEGTGELFF

size: few
V: TRBV6-1
length: 11
J: TRBJ2-2
D: -
DNA: TGTGCCAGCTCCATAGCGGGGGAGCTGTTTTTT
CDR3: CASSIAGELFF

size: many
V: TRBV30
length: 13
J: TRBJ2-2
D: -
DNA: TGTGCCTGGCTCGCCTGGGACACCGGGGAGCTGTTTTTT
CDR3: CAWLAWDTGELFF

size: -
V: TRBV10-3
length: 12
J: TRBJ2-7
D: TRBD1
DNA: TGTGCCGTCAGGGGGACCTCCTACGAGCAGTACTTC
CDR3: CAVRGTSYEQYF

size: many
V: TRBV7-8
length: 14
J: TRBJ2-3
D: -
DNA: TGTGCCAGCAGCTACGGGGCGGGCGCAGATACGCAATATTTT
CDR3: CASSYGAGADTQYF

size: -
V: TRBV20-1
length: 16
J: TRBJ1-1
D: TRBD1
DNA: TGCAGTGCTAGGGGACAGGGGACTGGGTTCAACACTGAAGCTTTCTTT
CDR3: CSARGQGTGFNTEAFF

size: many
V: TRBV27
length: 14
J: TRBJ1-5
D: TRBD1
DNA: TGTGCCAGCAGCTACGGACAGGGTAATCAGCCCCAGCATTTT
CDR3: CASSYGQGNQPQHF

size: many
V: TRBV20-1
length: 13
J: TRBJ1-4
D: -
DNA: TGCAGTGCTAGGGATGCAACTAATGAAAAACTGTTTTTT
CDR3: CSARDATNEKLFF

size: few
V: TRBV4-1
length: 15
J: TRBJ2-5
D: TRBD2
DNA: TGCGCCAGCAGCCAAGGCGGGAGGGCCGGTGAGACCCAGTACTTC
CDR3: CASSQGGRAGETQYF

size: many
V: TRBV12-3/TRBV12-4
length: 17
J: TRBJ2-1
D: TRBD2
DNA: TGTGCCAGCAGCCAAGGAGAGGTAGCTAGCGGGGCGGAGGGGCAGTTCTTC
CDR3: CASSQGEVASGAEGQFF

size: -
V: TRBV19
length: 13
J: TRBJ1-4
D: -
DNA: TGTGCCAGTAGAGTTCAGGGTGGAGAAAAACTGTTTTTT
CDR3: CASRVQGGEKLFF

size: -
V: TRBV7-9
length: 17
J: TRBJ2-5
D: TRBD2
DNA: TGTGCCAGCAGCTTAGTGGGGGCCAGCGGGAGTAGGAGTACCCAGTACTTC
CDR3: CASSLVGASGSRSTQYF